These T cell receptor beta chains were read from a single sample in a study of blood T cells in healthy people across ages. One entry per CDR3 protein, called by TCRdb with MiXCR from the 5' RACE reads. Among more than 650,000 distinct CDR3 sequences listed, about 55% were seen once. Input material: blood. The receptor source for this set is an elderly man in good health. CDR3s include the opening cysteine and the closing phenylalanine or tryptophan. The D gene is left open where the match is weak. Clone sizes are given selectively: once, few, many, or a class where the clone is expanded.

DNA: TGTGCCAGCAGCTTAGGGCTGAGTAACACTGAAGCTTTCTTT
CDR3: CASSLGLSNTEAFF
D: .
J: TRBJ1-1
V: TRBV7-6
size: .

DNA: TGTGCCAGCAGTGAGGAACTGGGGGGTGAGCAGTTCTTC
CDR3: CASSEELGGEQFF
D: .
J: TRBJ2-1
V: TRBV2
size: few

DNA: TGCGCCAGCAGCCTGACTCAACATGGCTACACCTTC
CDR3: CASSLTQHGYTF
D: .
J: TRBJ1-2
V: TRBV5-1
size: .

DNA: TGCGCCAGCAGCCAAGAACCGGGAAGCCCCTACAATGAGCAGTTCTTC
CDR3: CASSQEPGSPYNEQFF
D: .
J: TRBJ2-1
V: TRBV4-1
size: .

DNA: TGTGCCAGCAGCGTAGAGGGACAGGGCGAGCAGTACTTC
CDR3: CASSVEGQGEQYF
D: TRBD1
J: TRBJ2-7
V: TRBV7-6
size: few

DNA: TGTGCCAGCAGTTTAGGCCCTTGGGGTACTAATGAAAAACTGTTTTTT
CDR3: CASSLGPWGTNEKLFF
D: .
J: TRBJ1-4
V: TRBV27
size: .

DNA: TGTGCCATCGCCGGGACGGCTAGTGGTGAGCAGTACTTC
CDR3: CAIAGTASGEQYF
D: .
J: TRBJ2-7
V: TRBV10-3
size: .

DNA: TGTGCCACCAATAAAGTTCCCTACGAGCAGTACTTC
CDR3: CATNKVPYEQYF
D: .
J: TRBJ2-7
V: TRBV7-9
size: .

DNA: TGTGCCAGCACCTCACCGGGACCTAATTACGAGCAGTACTTC
CDR3: CASTSPGPNYEQYF
D: .
J: TRBJ2-7
V: TRBV6-5
size: once

DNA: TGTGCCAGCAGCTTGTTGGCTAGCGGGAACCTTTTCTACGAGCAGTACTTC
CDR3: CASSLLASGNLFYEQYF
D: TRBD2
J: TRBJ2-7
V: TRBV5-5
size: .

DNA: TGCGCCAGCAGCTTCCCTAGCGGGAGGCCCCTGAATGAGCAGTTCTTC
CDR3: CASSFPSGRPLNEQFF
D: TRBD2
J: TRBJ2-1
V: TRBV5-1
size: .

DNA: TGTGCCAGCAGGTTAAGCCTACAGGAGACCCAGTACTTC
CDR3: CASRLSLQETQYF
D: .
J: TRBJ2-5
V: TRBV11-2
size: .

DNA: TGCAGCCTCCGGGACACCATCTACTACGAGCAGTACTTC
CDR3: CSLRDTIYYEQYF
D: .
J: TRBJ2-7
V: TRBV20-1
size: .

DNA: TGTGCCAGCAGCTTAGGCGCGGGACTAGCGGCTGCCTACGAGCAGTACTTC
CDR3: CASSLGAGLAAAYEQYF
D: TRBD2
J: TRBJ2-7
V: TRBV11-2
size: many

DNA: TGCAGCGTTGAAGGGTCAGCCTCCTACAATGAGCAGTTCTTC
CDR3: CSVEGSASYNEQFF
D: .
J: TRBJ2-1
V: TRBV29-1
size: .

DNA: TGTGCCAGCAGCCAAGGTGTCAGGCCTAATCAGCCCCAGCATTTT
CDR3: CASSQGVRPNQPQHF
D: .
J: TRBJ1-5
V: TRBV3-1
size: .

DNA: TGCGCCAGCAGCTTCCCGGGACAGGGGTACGAGCAGTACTTC
CDR3: CASSFPGQGYEQYF
D: TRBD1
J: TRBJ2-7
V: TRBV5-1
size: .

DNA: TGTGCCAGCAGTTCGGGACAGGTAATGAACACTGAAGCTTTCTTT
CDR3: CASSSGQVMNTEAFF
D: TRBD1
J: TRBJ1-1
V: TRBV27
size: .

DNA: TGCGCCAGCAGCTTGGCCAGGAGTATGAACGAAAAACTGTTTTTT
CDR3: CASSLARSMNEKLFF
D: .
J: TRBJ1-4
V: TRBV5-1
size: few

DNA: TGTGCCAGCAACCGGATGGGACTAGCGGGAGGGCCTCCGTTCTTC
CDR3: CASNRMGLAGGPPFF
D: TRBD2
J: TRBJ2-1
V: TRBV7-8
size: few

DNA: TGTGCCAGCAGTTTACAGGACCACACTGAAGCTTTCTTT
CDR3: CASSLQDHTEAFF
D: .
J: TRBJ1-1
V: TRBV12-3/TRBV12-4
size: .

DNA: TGTGCCAGCAGCAAATCGGAGGAGACAGGGGACCACGAGCGGTACTTC
CDR3: CASSKSEETGDHERYF
D: .
J: TRBJ2-4
V: TRBV21-1
size: .

DNA: TGCGCCAGCAGCCAAGACCAGCGGTCCTACTCCCACAATGAGCAGTTCTTC
CDR3: CASSQDQRSYSHNEQFF
D: .
J: TRBJ2-1
V: TRBV4-1
size: .

DNA: TGTGCCAGCAGTGGACGTACAGCGGGGGAGGTTGAGCAGTTCTTC
CDR3: CASSGRTAGEVEQFF
D: TRBD2
J: TRBJ2-1
V: TRBV12-3/TRBV12-4
size: few

DNA: TGTGCCAGCAGCCCGGGACAGGGGAACACTGAAGCTTTCTTT
CDR3: CASSPGQGNTEAFF
D: TRBD1
J: TRBJ1-1
V: TRBV18
size: many

DNA: TGTGCCAGCAGTTCCGGACTCGAACCTAAGCAGTTCTTC
CDR3: CASSSGLEPKQFF
D: .
J: TRBJ2-1
V: TRBV12-3/TRBV12-4
size: many

DNA: TGTGCCACCAGTGATAACTATGGCTACACCTTC
CDR3: CATSDNYGYTF
D: .
J: TRBJ1-2
V: TRBV24-1
size: .

DNA: TGTGCCAGCAGCCCGGGGACGCAGGCGGCGGAGACCCAGTACTTC
CDR3: CASSPGTQAAETQYF
D: .
J: TRBJ2-5
V: TRBV11-2
size: .

DNA: TGTGCCAGCGTACTGACAGGGGTGAACTATGGCTACACCTTC
CDR3: CASVLTGVNYGYTF
D: TRBD1
J: TRBJ1-2
V: TRBV7-2
size: few

DNA: TGTGCCACCTGGACAGGGGTCGCCGGTCAGCCCCAGCATTTT
CDR3: CATWTGVAGQPQHF
D: TRBD1
J: TRBJ1-5
V: TRBV15
size: .

DNA: TGCAGTGCTACCGAAACAGGGGGCGGGGGTCAGCCCCAGCATTTT
CDR3: CSATETGGGGQPQHF
D: TRBD1
J: TRBJ1-5
V: TRBV20-1
size: .

DNA: TGCAGCGTTGTTGACAGGGCCCAAGCAACCCAGTACTTC
CDR3: CSVVDRAQATQYF
D: TRBD1
J: TRBJ2-5
V: TRBV29-1
size: few

DNA: TGTGCCAGCAGCCAGACTAGGGACACTGAAGCTTTCTTT
CDR3: CASSQTRDTEAFF
D: .
J: TRBJ1-1
V: TRBV7-2
size: .

DNA: TGCGCCAGCAGCCTCCAAACTAGCGGGAACTACAATGAGCAGTACTTC
CDR3: CASSLQTSGNYNEQYF
D: TRBD2
J: TRBJ2-7
V: TRBV5-1
size: .

DNA: TGTGCCAGCAGCCAAGACTGGTCCTCTAACTATGGCTACACCTTC
CDR3: CASSQDWSSNYGYTF
D: .
J: TRBJ1-2
V: TRBV3-1
size: .

DNA: TGCGCCAGCAGCTTTAGCGGGACAGTAGAGACCCAGTACTTC
CDR3: CASSFSGTVETQYF
D: .
J: TRBJ2-5
V: TRBV5-1
size: .

DNA: TGCAGTGCTAGAGATCCGGGCGGGAGGCCCTCCTACAATGAGCAGTTCTTC
CDR3: CSARDPGGRPSYNEQFF
D: TRBD2
J: TRBJ2-1
V: TRBV20-1
size: .

DNA: TGCAGCCACACAGAGGGCGGAAACATTCAGTACTTC
CDR3: CSHTEGGNIQYF
D: .
J: TRBJ2-4
V: TRBV29-1
size: many

DNA: TGCAGTGCTAGACCCCTTAACCGGGACACGGTCGACGAGCAGTACTTC
CDR3: CSARPLNRDTVDEQYF
D: .
J: TRBJ2-7
V: TRBV20-1
size: few

DNA: TGTGCCAGCAGTCGGACTAGCGTGAACGAGCAGTACTTC
CDR3: CASSRTSVNEQYF
D: TRBD2
J: TRBJ2-7
V: TRBV7-2
size: .

DNA: TGTGCCTGCTCGACAGGGGATCGGAGGGATCAGCCCCAGCATTTT
CDR3: CACSTGDRRDQPQHF
D: TRBD1
J: TRBJ1-5
V: TRBV30
size: .

DNA: TGTGCCAGCAGCCAGAATTCCGGGGTCGTCGCGAAGCAGTACTTC
CDR3: CASSQNSGVVAKQYF
D: .
J: TRBJ2-7
V: TRBV14
size: .

DNA: TGTGCCAGCAGTTACTCCGCAGGGGCCTATGGCTACACCTTC
CDR3: CASSYSAGAYGYTF
D: .
J: TRBJ1-2
V: TRBV6-2/TRBV6-3
size: .

DNA: TGTGCCACCAGCAGAGTTCGGTGGATGGAGGAGCAGTACTTC
CDR3: CATSRVRWMEEQYF
D: .
J: TRBJ2-5
V: TRBV15
size: .

DNA: TGTGCCAGCAGTTATCGGACTAGCGGGAGTTTATTGTACGAGCAGTACTTC
CDR3: CASSYRTSGSLLYEQYF
D: TRBD2
J: TRBJ2-7
V: TRBV27
size: few

DNA: TGTGCCAGCAGTGTGTGGTCCTACGAGCAGTACTTC
CDR3: CASSVWSYEQYF
D: .
J: TRBJ2-7
V: TRBV25-1
size: .

DNA: TGTGCCAGCATCGGGACTAGCGGGAGTCACTCCTACGAGCAGTACTTC
CDR3: CASIGTSGSHSYEQYF
D: TRBD2
J: TRBJ2-7
V: TRBV7-9
size: few

DNA: TGCAGTGCTAGACAAGCGGGAGTAGCCTACAATGAGCAGTTCTTC
CDR3: CSARQAGVAYNEQFF
D: TRBD2
J: TRBJ2-1
V: TRBV20-1
size: .

DNA: TGCGCCAGCAGCTTAGTGGCTAGCGGGAAACAAGAGACCCAGTACTTC
CDR3: CASSLVASGKQETQYF
D: TRBD2
J: TRBJ2-5
V: TRBV5-1
size: .

DNA: TGTGCCACCAGTGACATGACAGGGGGTGCCACCCACCCCTACTATGGCTACACCTTC
CDR3: CATSDMTGGATHPYYGYTF
D: TRBD1
J: TRBJ1-2
V: TRBV24-1
size: .

DNA: TGTGCCAGCAGCCGTCTGACACCTTTAGGGGAAGCTGACCTTAACGAACTGTTTTTT
CDR3: CASSRLTPLGEADLNELFF
D: .
J: TRBJ1-4
V: TRBV5-6
size: .

DNA: TGTGCCAGCAGCCCCAGGGGTGGGGCGGGGTTTGTGAACACTGAAGCTTTCTTT
CDR3: CASSPRGGAGFVNTEAFF
D: .
J: TRBJ1-1
V: TRBV12-3/TRBV12-4
size: few

DNA: TGTGCCAGCAGTTTAGGGTCTAGCCTTACCTACGAGCAGTACTTC
CDR3: CASSLGSSLTYEQYF
D: .
J: TRBJ2-7
V: TRBV12-3/TRBV12-4
size: few